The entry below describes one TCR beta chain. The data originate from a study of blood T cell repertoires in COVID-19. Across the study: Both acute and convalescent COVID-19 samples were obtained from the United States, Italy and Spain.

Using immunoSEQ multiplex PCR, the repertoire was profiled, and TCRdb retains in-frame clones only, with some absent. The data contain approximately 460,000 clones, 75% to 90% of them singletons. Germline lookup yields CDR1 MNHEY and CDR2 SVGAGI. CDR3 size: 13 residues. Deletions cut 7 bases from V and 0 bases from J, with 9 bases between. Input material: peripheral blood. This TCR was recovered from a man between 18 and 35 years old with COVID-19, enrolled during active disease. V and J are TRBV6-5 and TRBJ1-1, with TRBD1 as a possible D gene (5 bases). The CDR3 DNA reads TGTGCCAGCACAGGGTGGATGAACACTGAAGCTTTCTTT. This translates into CASTGWMNTEAFF.